The present TCR beta chain was sequenced within a study of neurological immune-mediated disorders. Synthesis of cDNA was carried out by template-switch 5'RACE. The reaction used 10-nucleotide random UMIs. TCRdb reprocessed the 5' RACE reads with MiXCR, giving one entry per CDR3 protein. Seen here are about 66,000 distinct CDR3 sequences, 4.5% to 5.5% observed once, and the top ten hold 6.9%. This clonotype was counted many times. Germline V gene lookup returns CDR1 SQVTM and CDR2 ANQGSEA. Trimming removed 7 bases from V and 7 bases from J, with 10 bases in between. This CDR3 comprises 10 residues. This chain uses TRBV29-1 with TRBJ1-1, with D perhaps matching TRBD1 (6 bases). The clonotype originates from a man aged 25-40 years with multiple sclerosis. The sample was PBMCs. CDR3 nucleotides: TGCAGCGGGGGGGCTCTTGAAGCTTTCTTT. Translation: CSGGALEAFF.